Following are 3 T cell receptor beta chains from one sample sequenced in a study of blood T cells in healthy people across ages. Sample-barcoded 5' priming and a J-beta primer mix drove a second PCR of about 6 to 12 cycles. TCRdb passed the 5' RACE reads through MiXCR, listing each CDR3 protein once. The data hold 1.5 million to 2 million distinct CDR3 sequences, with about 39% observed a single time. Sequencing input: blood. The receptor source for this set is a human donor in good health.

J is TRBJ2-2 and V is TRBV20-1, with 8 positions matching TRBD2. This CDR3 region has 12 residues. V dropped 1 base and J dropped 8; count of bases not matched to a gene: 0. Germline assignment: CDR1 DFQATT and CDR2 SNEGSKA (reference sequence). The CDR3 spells CSARVAGGELFF. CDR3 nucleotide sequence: TGCAGTGCTAGAGTAGCGGGAGGGGAGCTGTTTTTT.

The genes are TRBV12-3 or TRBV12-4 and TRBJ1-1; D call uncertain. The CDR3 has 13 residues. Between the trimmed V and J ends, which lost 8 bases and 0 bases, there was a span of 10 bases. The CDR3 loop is CASGRRMNTEAFF. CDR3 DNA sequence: TGTGCCAGCGGGCGTCGGATGAACACTGAAGCTTTCTTT.

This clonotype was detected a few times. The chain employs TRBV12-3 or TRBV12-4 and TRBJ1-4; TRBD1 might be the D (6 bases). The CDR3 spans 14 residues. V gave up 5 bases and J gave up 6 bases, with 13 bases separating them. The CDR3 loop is CASSHRDKDEKLFF. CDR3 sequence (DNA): TGTGCCAGCAGTCACCGGGACAAAGATGAAAAACTGTTTTTT.